Below are 18 T cell receptor beta chains sequenced from a single sample in a study of cytomegalovirus exposure and HLA in healthy donors (TCRdb year 2017). The library was obtained by the immunoSEQ multiplex PCR assay. What TCRdb holds here is the immuneACCESS table cut down to in-frame rearrangements. Part of the clones is not present; checked against another copy, under half of the missing clones reflect an unresolved V gene, and the others are unexplained. This sample is represented by 100,000 to 150,000 clones; roughly nine tenths of them were singletons. The biggest ten clones account for 1.1% of the sample. Source material: PBMCs. These TCRs come from a woman between 18 and 29 years old in good health and CMV-seronegative.

The J gene is TRBJ2-3, the V gene TRBV10-3; 13 nucleotides match TRBD2. After removal of 10 bases from V and 5 bases from J, the junction contained 6 bases not matched to a gene. CDR1 and CDR2 (germline): ENHRY, SYGVKD. This CDR3 region has 14 residues. CDR3 coding DNA: TGTGCCACCTGGACTAGCGGGGGCGTAGATACGCAGTATTTT. Residues: CATWTSGGVDTQYF.

The genes are TRBV5-1 and TRBJ1-4; D is ambiguous. Germline V gene lookup returns CDR1 SGHRS and CDR2 YFSETQ. The CDR3 runs to 14 residues. The V end lost 4 bases, the J end lost 0 bases, and 7 bases lay between the germline ends. The CDR3 is CASSPSTTNEKLFF. In DNA, the CDR3 is TGCGCCAGCAGCCCCTCTACAACTAATGAAAAACTGTTTTTT.

The chain employs TRBV7-2 and TRBJ2-7; no firm D call. V lost 5 bases to trimming and J lost 0 bases, with 11 bases between them. Germline CDR1 and CDR2: SGHTA and FQGNSA. This CDR3 has 14 residues. DNA of the CDR3: TGTGCCAGCAGCCCCCTACTGAGCTCCTACGAGCAGTACTTC. This codes for CASSPLLSSYEQYF.

This clone was detected once. CDR3 sequence reads: CASSLGQSGELFF. The CDR3 DNA sequence: TGCGCCAGCAGCTTGGGACAATCCGGGGAGCTGTTTTTT. The chain is built from TRBV5-1 and TRBJ2-2, with D unclear. V gave up 0 bases and J gave up 6 bases, with 6 bases separating them. The CDR3 sequence is 13 residues long. Germline assignment: CDR1 SGHRS and CDR2 YFSETQ.

This clone has only a few counts. The rearrangement uses TRBV6-1 and TRBJ1-2; D call uncertain. This CDR3 is built from 14 residues. Trimming cost V 2 bases and J 0 bases, with 7 bases left between them. The germline gives CDR1 MNHNS, CDR2 SASEGT. Here the CDR3 DNA reads TGTGCCAGCAGTGAAATCTCAGCTAACTATGGCTACACCTTC. It yields the protein CASSEISANYGYTF.

This chain links TRBV29-1 with TRBJ2-7; weak D call: TRBD2 (6 bases). V lost 5 bases and J 4 bases, leaving 15 bases between the germline ends. This CDR3 has 13 amino acids. From germline, CDR1 is SQVTM and CDR2 ANQGSEA. The CDR3 DNA reads TGCAGCGTTCAGGACTATCCCGCTTACGAGCAGTACTTC. Its protein product is CSVQDYPAYEQYF.

The chain links TRBV30 to TRBJ1-1; tentative D call: TRBD1 (6 bases). Germline CDR1 is GTSNPN and CDR2 is SVGIG (reference sequence). The CDR3 sequence is 12 residues long. The V gene lost 5 bases and the J gene lost 9 bases, with 16 bases spanning the gap. The CDR3 protein is CAWAGQMVKAFF. For the CDR3, the DNA is TGTGCCTGGGCAGGACAGATGGTAAAAGCTTTCTTT.

The chain recombines TRBV6-1 with TRBJ2-3, with D unresolved. CDR1 and CDR2 (germline): MNHNS, SASEGT. This CDR3 has 12 amino acids. V was trimmed by 6 bases and J by 2 bases, leaving 6 bases between them. The CDR3 here is CASRRDTDTQYF. In DNA form, the CDR3 reads TGTGCCAGCAGGAGAGACACAGATACGCAGTATTTT.

The chain joins TRBV6-5 to TRBJ1-2; D remains ambiguous. CDR3 size: 13 residues. V lost 7 bases and J 8 bases, leaving 17 bases between the germline ends. Germline loops: CDR1 MNHEY, CDR2 SVGAGI. Here the CDR3 reads CASTYRQATGYTF. The CDR3 nucleotides read TGTGCCAGCACCTATAGGCAGGCTACCGGCTACACCTTC.

This rearrangement joins TRBV4-2 to TRBJ2-7, with TRBD2 matching over 11 bases. From germline, CDR1 is LGHNA and CDR2 YNFKEQ. Trimming at V came to 1 base and at J to 4 bases, leaving 3 bases not matched to a gene. The CDR3 loop spans 15 amino acids. The CDR3 DNA follows: TGTGCCAGCAGCCAAGCACTAGCGGGAGAGTACGAGCAGTACTTC. This sequence encodes CASSQALAGEYEQYF.

This rearrangement joins TRBV11-3 to TRBJ1-4, with D tentatively TRBD1 (5 bases). Germline V gene sequence: CDR1 SGHNT, CDR2 YENEEA. This CDR3 has 17 residues. V gave up 6 bases and J gave up 5 bases, with 22 bases separating them. CDR3 residues: CASRTQQTLGGNEKLFF. The CDR3 coding sequence is TGTGCCAGCAGGACACAACAGACCCTCGGGGGAAATGAAAAACTGTTTTTT.

The chain couples TRBV2 to TRBJ2-1; the D gene is possibly TRBD2 (5 bases). The germline gives CDR1 SNHLY, CDR2 FYNNEI. CDR3 length: 12 residues. Trimming shortened V by 11 bases and J by 7 bases, and 15 bases separated the two germline ends. The CDR3 DNA sequence: TGTGCCGGCTCGGACGGGGAGAATGAGCAGTTCTTC. Its translation: CAGSDGENEQFF.

V and J are TRBV29-1 and TRBJ2-3, with TRBD2 matching 12 bases. V shed 7 bases and J 7 bases; nucleotides not matched to a gene: 9. From germline, CDR1 is SQVTM and CDR2 ANQGSEA. The CDR3 extends over 14 amino acids. The CDR3 spells CSGQPSGGGNTQYF. The CDR3 nucleotides read TGCAGCGGTCAACCTAGCGGGGGGGGAAATACGCAGTATTTT.

This clone was detected once. The chain uses TRBV30 and TRBJ1-5; D may be TRBD1 (5 bases). Germline lookup yields CDR1 GTSNPN and CDR2 SVGIG (reference sequence). There are 14 residues in the CDR3. Trimming took off 1 base at V and 7 bases at J, with 14 bases between the two ends. The CDR3 DNA sequence: TGTGCCTGGAGTGAAGGGGCTGCGGACCAGCCCCAGCATTTT. Translation: CAWSEGAADQPQHF. The full variable domain, rest sourced from reference TRBV30 and TRBJ1-5, is SQTIHQWPATLVQPVGSPLSLECTVEGTSNPNLYWYRQAAGRGLQLLFYSVGIGQISSEVPQNLSASRPQDRQFILSSKKLLLSDSGFYLCAWSEGAADQPQHFGDGTRLSIL.

This clone has a single count. V usage is TRBV5-6 and J usage is TRBJ1-2; D is possibly TRBD1 (6 bases). Germline CDR1 is SGHDT and CDR2 is YYEEEE. V was pared by 4 bases and J by 3 bases, with 19 bases between. The CDR3 consists of 16 residues. The CDR3 DNA sequence: TGTGCCAGCAGCCCTTCGACAGGAGCACCATACTATGGCTACACCTTC. It codes for CASSPSTGAPYYGYTF.

The J gene is TRBJ2-5, the V gene TRBV7-7; TRBD1 matches at 7 bases. Germline CDR1 and CDR2: SSHAT and FNYEAQ (reference sequence). This CDR3 has 15 residues. Trimming at V came to 5 bases and at J to 3 bases, leaving 9 bases not matched to a gene. The CDR3 protein is CASSLHDRVEETQYF. In DNA form, the CDR3 reads TGTGCCAGCAGCCTACATGACAGGGTAGAAGAGACCCAGTACTTC.

CDR3 protein: CAWSLQAGDTQYF. CDR3 sequence (DNA): TGTGCCTGGTCCCTACAGGCGGGGGATACGCAGTATTTT. The rearrangement joins TRBV30 to TRBJ2-3; possible D gene TRBD2, 6 bases. Germline V gene sequence: CDR1 GTSNPN, CDR2 SVGIG (reference sequence). This CDR3 spans 13 amino acids. V was trimmed by 5 bases and J by 6 bases, leaving 15 bases between them. Full variable domain (remainder filled in from reference TRBV30 and TRBJ2-3): SQTIHQWPATLVQPVGSPLSLECTVEGTSNPNLYWYRQAAGRGLQLLFYSVGIGQISSEVPQNLSASRPQDRQFILSSKKLLLSDSGFYLCAWSLQAGDTQYFGPGTRLTVL.

The V call is TRBV6-5, the J call TRBJ2-7, with a possible D match to TRBD1 (6 bases). The V end was cut by 6 bases, the J end by 6 bases, with 21 bases between. The CDR3 totals 15 residues. Germline V gene data show CDR1 as MNHEY and CDR2 as SVGAGI. CDR3 coding DNA: TGTGCCAGCAGCGATACAGGGTCCCCGCTGGGCGAGCAGTACGTC. Its protein product is CASSDTGSPLGEQYV.